This TCR beta chain appears in the sequencing data of a study of response to subunit inactivated influenza vaccine (dated by TCRdb to 2017 to 2018). Describing the broader study: Deep quantitative T cell receptor repertoire profiling was used in the study to track responses to a trivalent subunit inactivated influenza vaccine.

Study-wide findings and limitations: According to the authors, only a limited number of new T cells may be recruited by each seasonal influenza vaccination.

Library construction relied on RT-PCR. Reads for this sample came from an Illumina HiSeq 2500. TCRdb reworked the public reads: Q25 trimming with fastp, MiXCR clone assembly, productive beta chains retained. Records with the same CDR3 protein are collapsed into one entry carrying the most frequent genes and DNA. In this sample the table shows about 240,000 distinct CDR3 sequences, less than 15% of which occur a single time. Approximately 8.3% of the sample is taken by the ten largest. Unmatched junction bases come to 11, with V trimmed by 6 bases and J by 3 bases. The CDR3 has 14 amino acids, counting the end cysteine and phenylalanine. Only the CDR3 part of the read is kept: 42 bases, read in frame from the first base. The germline V gene (reference sequence) specifies DFQATT as CDR1 and SNEGSKA as CDR2. About this clonotype itself: Its antigen remains unidentified. Per-nucleotide qualities are absent, and no much larger clonotype sits a single base away.

The material sequenced was non-naive T cells sorted from PBMCs, taken approximately 15 days before vaccination. The cell subset or site label for this specimen denotes: memory T cell fraction. The rearranged segments are TRBV20-1 and TRBJ2-7; the central 7 bases match TRBD2. The sequence derives from a man aged 50 to 59 who received an inactivated influenza vaccine. Donor details come from another sample of the same person, matched by shared clones. DNA sequence: TGCAGTGCCACCCCATCGGGACTACACTACGAGCAGTACTTC. This gives the protein CSATPSGLHYEQYF.